Following are 17 T cell receptor beta chains from one sample sequenced in a study of identical twins. Each CDR3 protein gets one entry after TCRdb re-called the 5' RACE reads with MiXCR. The sample lists just under 550,000 distinct CDR3 sequences, roughly 15% occurring once. This same sample was also taken into another study, of yellow fever vaccine responses in identical twins.

Sequenced: CD4+ T cells sorted from blood. The receptor set was obtained from a woman between 18 and 29 years old in good health.

Many counts were recorded for this clonotype. The chain couples TRBV12-3 or TRBV12-4 to TRBJ1-1; TRBD1 matches at 8 bases. The CDR3 extends over 15 amino acids. The trim removed 6 bases at V and 0 bases at J, leaving 6 bases unmatched. CDR3 in DNA: TGTGCCAGCAGCCCCCGGACAGGGTTGAACACTGAAGCTTTCTTT. This gives the protein CASSPRTGLNTEAFF.

This sequence joins TRBV24-1 and TRBJ2-3; D unclear. V lost 3 bases and J lost 2, with 8 bases in between. Germline values: CDR1 KGHDR, CDR2 SFDVKD. This CDR3 is 14 amino acids long. CDR3 coding DNA: TGTGCCACCAGTGATAACTATTTCACAGATACGCAGTATTTT. Translation: CATSDNYFTDTQYF.

The V and J genes are TRBV10-3 and TRBJ2-1; TRBD2 matches 7 bases. The germline CDR1 and CDR2 sequences are ENHRY and SYGVKD. Losses at the gene ends were 7 bases for V and 6 bases for J; bases not matched to a gene: 9. This CDR3 is built from 14 residues. CDR3 sequence reads: CAITSASGTNEQFF. The CDR3 DNA reads as TGTGCCATCACGTCGGCTAGCGGAACCAATGAGCAGTTCTTC.

The chain carries TRBV3-1 and TRBJ2-1; D remains ambiguous. The CDR3 has 15 amino acids. Germline lookup yields CDR1 LGHDT and CDR2 YNNKEL (reference sequence). Trimming took 1 base from V and 5 from J, leaving 12 bases between them. CDR3 protein: CASSQGPLGHNEQFF. The CDR3 DNA reads as TGTGCCAGCAGCCAAGGGCCGCTTGGACACAATGAGCAGTTCTTC.

This clonotype turned up a few times. The V call is TRBV6-5, the J call TRBJ2-5, with 12 bases aligning to TRBD1. V lost 4 bases and J lost 7; bases outside the gene matches: 7. The CDR3 extends over 15 amino acids. CDR1 and CDR2 from the germline V gene are MNHEY and SVGAGI. The CDR3, as DNA: TGTGCCAGCAGTTGGGGACAGGGGGCAGGCGGGACCCAGTACTTC. Translated, it gives CASSWGQGAGGTQYF.

The genes are TRBV12-3 or TRBV12-4 and TRBJ2-7; D possibly corresponds to TRBD1 (5 bases). This CDR3 is built from 13 residues. V lost 5 bases, J lost 6 bases, and 14 bases lay in between. The CDR3 here is CASSLLQGSEQYV. DNA for the CDR3: TGTGCCAGCAGTCTCCTCCAGGGCAGCGAGCAGTACGTC.

The gene calls are TRBV20-1 and TRBJ2-2; TRBD1 agrees at 8 bases. J lost 1 base, V lost 5 bases, and 6 bases had no gene match. The CDR3 length is 15 residues. The germline gives CDR1 DFQATT, CDR2 SNEGSKA (reference sequence). The CDR3 DNA sequence: TGCAGTGCTGGATCCGGGACAGGGAACACCGGGGAGCTGTTTTTT. Translation gives CSAGSGTGNTGELFF.

In its sample, this clonotype was seen a few times. This chain links TRBV12-5 with TRBJ2-2; 7 nucleotides line up with TRBD2. Per the germline V gene, CDR1 is LGHNT and CDR2 is FRNRAP. The CDR3 totals 16 residues. J was trimmed by 2 bases and V by 3 bases; bases with no gene match: 6. The CDR3 here is CASGFSGRANTGELFF. CDR3 in DNA: TGTGCTAGTGGTTTTAGCGGGCGGGCTAACACCGGGGAGCTGTTTTTT.

This clonotype was seen a handful of times. The J gene is TRBJ1-1, the V gene TRBV2, with a weak D call TRBD1 (6 bases). There are 12 residues in the CDR3. With 11 bases removed from V and 7 bases from J, the gap between germline ends came to 17 bases. CDR1 SNHLY and CDR2 FYNNEI come from the germline V gene. The CDR3 DNA reads as TGTGCCCGAGGAGGGGGAGGCGGTGAAGCTTTCTTT. It translates to CARGGGGGEAFF.

The chain uses TRBV20-1 and TRBJ2-4, with 7 bases identical to TRBD2. CDR1 is DFQATT, CDR2 SNEGSKA, per germline (reference sequence). Trimming took 6 bases from V and 2 from J; bases not matched to a gene: 4. CDR3 length: 13 residues. This CDR3 reads CSAWGGSKNIQYF. CDR3 DNA sequence: TGCAGTGCGTGGGGGGGGTCCAAAAACATTCAGTACTTC.

V gene TRBV11-2 combines with J gene TRBJ2-2; 7 bases match TRBD1. V lost 5 bases, J lost 0 bases, and 6 bases stayed unmatched. Germline CDR1 is SGHAT and CDR2 is FQNNGV. This CDR3 has 16 residues. As DNA, the CDR3 is TGTGCCAGCAGCGTACACAGGGGAACGAACACCGGGGAGCTGTTTTTT. It codes for CASSVHRGTNTGELFF.

This clonotype was seen ten or more times. The rearrangement joins TRBV5-1 to TRBJ2-1; TRBD1 matches 8 bases. Per germline, CDR1 SGHRS and CDR2 YFSETQ. The CDR3 length is 15 residues. Trimming at V came to 4 bases and at J to 4 bases, leaving 7 bases not matched to a gene. The CDR3 sequence is CASSPGTGLYNEQFF. CDR3 coding DNA: TGCGCCAGCAGCCCCGGGACAGGTCTATACAATGAGCAGTTCTTC.

This clonotype has a handful of counts. The chain links TRBV29-1 to TRBJ2-3; no definite D call. Per germline, CDR1 SQVTM and CDR2 ANQGSEA. V was clipped by 5 bases and J by 1 base, with 13 bases between them. The CDR3 is 14 residues long. The CDR3 coding sequence is TGCAGCGTTCGGGCCGGCGGACGCACAGATACGCAGTATTTT. Residues: CSVRAGGRTDTQYF.

This clonotype was seen more than once but under ten times. The V and J genes are TRBV7-8 and TRBJ2-7, with TRBD2 matching over 13 bases. CDR3 length: 16 residues. J gave up 4 bases and V 1 base, and 4 bases lay outside the gene matches. The germline CDR1 and CDR2 sequences are SGHVS and FQNEAQ. As DNA, the CDR3 is TGTGCCAGCAGCTTAGGGGGACTAGCGGGGAATTACGAGCAGTACTTC. This sequence encodes CASSLGGLAGNYEQYF.

The sample holds one count of this clonotype. This chain joins TRBV5-1 and TRBJ2-7; 9 nucleotides align to TRBD1. This CDR3 is built from 16 residues. The germline gives CDR1 SGHRS, CDR2 YFSETQ. V trimming: 0 bases; J trimming: 2 bases; junction bases outside the gene matches: 6. The CDR3 DNA reads TGCGCCAGCAGCTTGGGGCCGGGACAGGGACCCTACGAGCAGTACTTC. It codes for CASSLGPGQGPYEQYF.

J is TRBJ2-3 and V is TRBV9, with unresolved D. V lost 4 bases, J lost 4 bases, and 13 bases lay in between. Germline V gives CDR1 SGDLS, CDR2 YYNGEE. The CDR3 extends over 14 amino acids. CDR3 nucleotide sequence: TGTGCCAGCAGCCCCAGCTGGGGTTCAGATACGCAGTATTTT. It translates to CASSPSWGSDTQYF.

A few counts support this clonotype. CDR3: CASSWGTSGSYEQYV. The CDR3 DNA reads TGCGCCAGCAGCTGGGGGACTAGCGGTTCCTACGAGCAGTACGTC. The chain combines TRBV5-1 with TRBJ2-7; TRBD2 agrees at 11 bases. The CDR3 extends over 15 amino acids. J lost 1 base, V lost 3 bases, and 3 bases had no gene match. CDR1 and CDR2 (germline): SGHRS, YFSETQ.